This TCR beta chain emerged from a study of blood T cell repertoires in COVID-19. About the research overall: COVID-19 samples from acute and convalescent phases originated in the United States, Italy and Spain.

The CDR3 has 13 residues. The V gene's germline CDR1 is SGHRS and CDR2 YFSETQ. J gave up 8 bases and V 4 bases, and 4 bases lay outside the gene matches. Method: immunoSEQ multiplex PCR; TCRdb's copy keeps in-frame clones and lacks some. The sample lists 100,000 or so clones, around 80% occurring once. This chain connects TRBV5-1 to TRBJ1-2, with 11 nucleotides matching TRBD1. The receptor was derived from a woman aged 80 or older with acute or convalescent COVID-19. The sequencing sample was made of peripheral blood. The CDR3 bases are TGCGCCAGCAGCATGGACAGGGGGCAAGGCTACACCTTC. Translated: CASSMDRGQGYTF.